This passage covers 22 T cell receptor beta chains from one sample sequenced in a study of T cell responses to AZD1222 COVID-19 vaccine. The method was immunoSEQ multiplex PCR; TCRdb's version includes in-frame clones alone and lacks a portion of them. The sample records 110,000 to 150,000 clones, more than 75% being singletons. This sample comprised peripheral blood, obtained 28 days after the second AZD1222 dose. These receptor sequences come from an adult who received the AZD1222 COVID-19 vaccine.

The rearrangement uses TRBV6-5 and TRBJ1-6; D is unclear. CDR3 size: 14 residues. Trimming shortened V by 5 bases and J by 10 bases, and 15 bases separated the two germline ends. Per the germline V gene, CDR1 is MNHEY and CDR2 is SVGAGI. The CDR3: CASSRVAEESPLHF. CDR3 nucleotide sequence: TGTGCCAGCAGTCGAGTCGCCGAGGAATCACCCCTCCACTTT.

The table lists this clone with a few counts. CDR3 DNA: TGTGCCAGCAGTTTCTTTGGCGTGTACGGGAACACTGAAGCTTTCTTT. Residues: CASSFFGVYGNTEAFF. The chain uses TRBV28 and TRBJ1-1; D uncertain. V dropped 3 bases and J dropped 1 base, with 15 bases sitting between them. CDR1 and CDR2 from the germline V gene are MDHEN and SYDVKM. This CDR3 is built from 16 residues.

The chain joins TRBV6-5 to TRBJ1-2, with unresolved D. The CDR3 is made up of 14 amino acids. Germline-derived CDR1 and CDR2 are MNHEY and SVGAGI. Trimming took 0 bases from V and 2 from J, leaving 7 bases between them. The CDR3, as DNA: TGTGCCAGCAGTTACTCGAACACCAACTATGGCTACACCTTC. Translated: CASSYSNTNYGYTF.

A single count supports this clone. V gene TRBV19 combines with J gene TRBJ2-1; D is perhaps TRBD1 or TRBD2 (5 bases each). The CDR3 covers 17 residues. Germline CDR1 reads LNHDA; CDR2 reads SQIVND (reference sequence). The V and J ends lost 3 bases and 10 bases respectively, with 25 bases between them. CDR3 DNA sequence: TGTGCCAGTAGTATGGAATTCGGGGCCCAACATCGTCGAGAGCAGTTCTTC. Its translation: CASSMEFGAQHRREQFF.

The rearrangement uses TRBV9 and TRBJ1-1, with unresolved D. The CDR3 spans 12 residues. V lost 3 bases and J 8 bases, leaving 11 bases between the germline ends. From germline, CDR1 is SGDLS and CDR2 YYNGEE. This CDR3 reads CASSGPSQEAFF. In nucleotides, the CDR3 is TGTGCCAGCAGCGGCCCCTCCCAGGAAGCTTTCTTT.

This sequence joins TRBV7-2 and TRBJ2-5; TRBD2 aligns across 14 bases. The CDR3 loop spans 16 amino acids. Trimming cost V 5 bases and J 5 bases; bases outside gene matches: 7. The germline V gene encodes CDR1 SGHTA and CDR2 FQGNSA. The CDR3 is CASSPTSGRAVETQYF. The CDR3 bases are TGTGCCAGCAGCCCGACTAGCGGGAGGGCCGTCGAGACCCAGTACTTC.

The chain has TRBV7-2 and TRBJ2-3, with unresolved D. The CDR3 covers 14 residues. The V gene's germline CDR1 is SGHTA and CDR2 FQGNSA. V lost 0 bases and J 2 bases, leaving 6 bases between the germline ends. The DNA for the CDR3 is TGTGCCAGCAGCTTAGCGACGGCCACAGATACGCAGTATTTT. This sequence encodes CASSLATATDTQYF.

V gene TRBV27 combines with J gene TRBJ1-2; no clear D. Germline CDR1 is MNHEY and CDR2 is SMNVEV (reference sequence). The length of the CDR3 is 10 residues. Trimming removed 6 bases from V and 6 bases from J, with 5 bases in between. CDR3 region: CASSLNGYTF. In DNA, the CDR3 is TGTGCCAGCAGCCTTAATGGCTACACCTTC.

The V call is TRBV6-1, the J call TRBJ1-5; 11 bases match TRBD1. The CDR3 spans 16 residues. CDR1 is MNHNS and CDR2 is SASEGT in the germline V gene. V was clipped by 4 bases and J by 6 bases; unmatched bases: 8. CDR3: CASSAAGTGGAQPQHF. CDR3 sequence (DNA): TGTGCCAGCAGTGCGGCCGGGACAGGGGGTGCTCAGCCCCAGCATTTT.

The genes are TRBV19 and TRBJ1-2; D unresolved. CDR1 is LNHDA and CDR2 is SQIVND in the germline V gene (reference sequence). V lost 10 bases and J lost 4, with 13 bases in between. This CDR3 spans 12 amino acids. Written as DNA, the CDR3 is TGTGCCACCGATGACCGCTTCTATGGCTACACCTTC. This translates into CATDDRFYGYTF.

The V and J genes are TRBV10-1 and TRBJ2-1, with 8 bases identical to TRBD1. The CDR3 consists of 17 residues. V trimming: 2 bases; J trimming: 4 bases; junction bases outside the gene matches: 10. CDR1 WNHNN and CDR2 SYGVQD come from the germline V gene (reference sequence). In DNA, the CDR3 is TGCGCCAGCAGTGAGGGACAGGGAGACAAGGGGTACAATGAGCAGTTCTTC. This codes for CASSEGQGDKGYNEQFF.

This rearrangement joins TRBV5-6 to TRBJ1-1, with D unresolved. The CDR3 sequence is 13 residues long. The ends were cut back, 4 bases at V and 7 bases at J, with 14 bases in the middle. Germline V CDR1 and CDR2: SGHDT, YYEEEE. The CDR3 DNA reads TGTGCCAGCAGCCGGGCGGGAATCAATGAAGCTTTCTTT. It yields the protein CASSRAGINEAFF.

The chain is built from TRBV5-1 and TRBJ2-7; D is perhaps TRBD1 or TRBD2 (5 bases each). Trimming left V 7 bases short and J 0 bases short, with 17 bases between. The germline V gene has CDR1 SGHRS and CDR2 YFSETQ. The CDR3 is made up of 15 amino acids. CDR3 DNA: TGCGCCAGCGGGACCCGGGGTCAAACCTCCTACGAGCAGTACTTC. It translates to CASGTRGQTSYEQYF. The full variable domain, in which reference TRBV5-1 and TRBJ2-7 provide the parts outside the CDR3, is KAGVTQTPRYLIKTRGQQVTLSCSPISGHRSVSWYQQTPGQGLQFLFEYFSETQRNKGNFPGRFSGRQFSNSRSEMNVSTLELGDSALYLCASGTRGQTSYEQYFGPGTRLTVT.

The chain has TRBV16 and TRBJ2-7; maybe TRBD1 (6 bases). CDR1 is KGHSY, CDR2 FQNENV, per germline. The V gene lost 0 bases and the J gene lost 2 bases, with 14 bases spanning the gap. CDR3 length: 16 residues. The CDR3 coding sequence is TGTGCCAGCAGCCAATCGATCGGGACAAAGCCCTACGAGCAGTACTTC. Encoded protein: CASSQSIGTKPYEQYF.

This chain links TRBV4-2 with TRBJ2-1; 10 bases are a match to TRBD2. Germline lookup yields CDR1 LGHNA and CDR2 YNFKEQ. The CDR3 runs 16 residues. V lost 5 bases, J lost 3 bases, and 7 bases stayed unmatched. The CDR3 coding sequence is TGTGCCAGCAGCGGACAAGCGGGAGGGAACTACAATGAGCAGTTCTTC. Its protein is CASSGQAGGNYNEQFF.

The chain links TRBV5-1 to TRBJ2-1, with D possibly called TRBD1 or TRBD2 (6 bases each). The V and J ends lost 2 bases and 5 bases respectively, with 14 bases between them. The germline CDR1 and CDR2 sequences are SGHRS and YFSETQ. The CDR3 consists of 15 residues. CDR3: CASSLWGAVNNEQFF. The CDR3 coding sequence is TGCGCCAGCAGCTTATGGGGGGCAGTAAACAATGAGCAGTTCTTC.

The CDR3 DNA reads TGTGCCAGCAGCCCCGCTAGTGGTCAGACCACCGGGGAGCTGTTTTTT. This translates into CASSPASGQTTGELFF. V usage is TRBV7-2 and J usage is TRBJ2-2; no clear D. CDR3 size: 16 residues. Germline CDR1 reads SGHTA; CDR2 reads FQGNSA. Trimming cost V 5 bases and J 4 bases, with 17 bases left between them.

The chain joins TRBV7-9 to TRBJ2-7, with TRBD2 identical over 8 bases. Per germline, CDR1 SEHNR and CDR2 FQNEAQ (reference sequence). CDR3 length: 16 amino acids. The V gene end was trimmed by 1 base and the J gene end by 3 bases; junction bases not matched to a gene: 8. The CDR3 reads CASSLGKRETNYEQYF. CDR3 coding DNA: TGTGCCAGCAGCTTAGGCAAGCGGGAGACCAACTACGAGCAGTACTTC.

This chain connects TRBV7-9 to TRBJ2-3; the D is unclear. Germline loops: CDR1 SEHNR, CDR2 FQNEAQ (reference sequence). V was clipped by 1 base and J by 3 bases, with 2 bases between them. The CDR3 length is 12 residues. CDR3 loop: CASSLGTDTQYF. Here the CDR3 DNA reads TGTGCCAGCAGCTTAGGAACAGATACGCAGTATTTT.

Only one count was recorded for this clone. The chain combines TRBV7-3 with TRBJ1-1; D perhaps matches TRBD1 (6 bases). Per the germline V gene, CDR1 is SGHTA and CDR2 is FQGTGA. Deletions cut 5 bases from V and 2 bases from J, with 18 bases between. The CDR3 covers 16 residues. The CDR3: CASSPDPQGANTEAFF. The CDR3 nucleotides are TGTGCCAGCAGCCCCGACCCACAGGGAGCCAACACTGAAGCTTTCTTT. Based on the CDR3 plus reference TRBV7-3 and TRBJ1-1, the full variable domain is GAGVSQTPSNKVTEKGKYVELRCDPISGHTALYWYRQSLGQGPEFLIYFQGTGAADDSGLPNDRFFAVRPEGSVSTLKIQRTERGDSAVYLCASSPDPQGANTEAFFGQGTRLTVV.

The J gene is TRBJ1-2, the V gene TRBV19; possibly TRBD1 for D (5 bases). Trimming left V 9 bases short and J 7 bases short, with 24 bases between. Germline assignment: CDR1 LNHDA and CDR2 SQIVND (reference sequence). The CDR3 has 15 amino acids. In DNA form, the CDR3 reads TGTGCCAGCAGACAGAATCTGGGAGAGAAAGGTGGCTACACCTTC. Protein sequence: CASRQNLGEKGGYTF.

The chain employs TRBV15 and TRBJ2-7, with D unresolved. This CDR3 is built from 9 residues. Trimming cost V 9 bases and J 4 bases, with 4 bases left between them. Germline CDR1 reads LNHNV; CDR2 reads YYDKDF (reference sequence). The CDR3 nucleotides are TGTGCCACAACGTACGAGCAGTACTTC. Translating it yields CATTYEQYF.